This T cell receptor beta chain was identified in a study of CD8 T cells in ankylosing spondylitis. This clonotype occurred many times. Per germline, CDR1 SEHNR and CDR2 FQNEAQ (reference sequence). The germline V and J ends were trimmed by 7 bases and 0 bases, with 9 bases remaining between them. This CDR3 spans 14 amino acids. TCRdb reprocessed the 5' RACE reads with MiXCR, giving one entry per CDR3 protein. The repertoire has about 310,000 distinct CDR3 sequences, more than 20% of them found once; the top ten carry roughly 4%. The sequence came from a female donor with ankylosing spondylitis or in good health (not recorded which). The source material was blood, either unsorted or a sorted T cell fraction (not recorded which). The chain combines TRBV7-9 with TRBJ2-2; D could derive from TRBD1 or TRBD2 (5 bases each). CDR3 sequence reads: CASKGTPNTGELFF. The CDR3 DNA reads TGTGCCAGCAAAGGGACCCCGAACACCGGGGAGCTGTTTTTT. Complete variable domain (other parts from reference TRBV7-9 and TRBJ2-2): DTGVSQNPRHKITKRGQNVTFRCDPISEHNRLYWYRQTLGQGPEFLTYFQNEAQLEKSRLLSDRFSAERPKGSFSTLEIQRTEQGDSAMYLCASKGTPNTGELFFGEGSRLTVL.